This T cell receptor (beta chain) stems from a study of CD8 T cells in ankylosing spondylitis (dated by TCRdb to about 2017). Concerning the study at large: The study profiled T cell receptor beta repertoires in healthy donors and ankylosing spondylitis patients to find disease-linked TCR variants. The full study cohort was made up of 20 to 25 ankylosing spondylitis patients and more than 90 healthy donors. Peripheral blood was sampled, and synovial fluid was also collected from ankylosing spondylitis patients.

Synovial fluid samples were paired with blood samples taken from the same ankylosing spondylitis patients. What the work shows at the level of the full study, not this receptor alone: The disease-linked clones were reported as significantly enriched in matched synovial fluid samples from ankylosing spondylitis patients. Some of the motif variants had been reported before in the synovial fluid and blood of reactive arthritis patients, a finding that suggests common disease-initiation mechanisms. The disease-linked clones had a CD8+ phenotype and were found at relatively low frequencies in peripheral blood. A TCR beta motif made up of about eight highly homologous amino acid variants appeared to be characteristic of blood from ankylosing spondylitis patients.

Sequencing relied on an Illumina HiSeq 2500. Quantitative 5'-RACE with molecular barcodes was used to prepare TCR beta libraries. As for how the authors treated the data: A new computational method, built on a probabilistic model of VDJ rearrangement, was used to identify disease-linked TCR variants. The public reads were run again by TCRdb, first through fastp at Q25 and then through MiXCR, and only productive beta chains were kept. CDR3 protein sequences are deduplicated, and each keeps its most common genes and DNA. The V and J calls and clone size come from TCRdb's table, not from the authors' own analysis. The sample has some 140,000 distinct CDR3 sequences on record, roughly 8% of them singletons. Under 7.5% of the sample goes to the ten largest clones. In its sample, this clonotype was seen a few times. Its antigen is still unknown. There are no base qualities to consult, and no much larger clone falls within one base.

V gives up 3 bases and J gives up 6 bases, and the segment between their germline ends measures 18 bases. CDR1 and CDR2, per the germline V gene (reference sequence), are DFQATT and SNEGSKA. Spanning cysteine to phenylalanine, the CDR3 consists of 14 amino acids. This entry keeps only the CDR3 DNA: 42 bases, framed from base 1. Recombination connected TRBV20-1 to TRBJ2-7, with TRBD1 as a weak D call on 6 bases. Specimen: synovial fluid, either unsorted or a sorted T cell fraction (not recorded which). The receptor's source is a male donor with ankylosing spondylitis. The CDR3 protein: CSASLRAGELEQYF. In nucleotide form, the sequence is TGCAGTGCTAGTCTGAGGGCAGGGGAGCTCGAGCAGTACTTC.